This T cell receptor (beta chain) appears in the sequencing data of a study of beta chain features in type 1 diabetes listed by TCRdb under 2018. Regarding the research as a whole: Mean age, gender distribution, total cell number and subset yield did not differ between patients and healthy donors. A total of approximately 100,000,000 sorted cells were examined across all samples, and the number of cells per subset was strongly correlated with RNA yield. In the study, recently diagnosed type 1 diabetes patients and matched healthy donors were compared on the TCRB repertoires of their sorted circulating CD4+ T cell subsets. Naive and central memory subsets were obtained from all 30 or so donors, but regulatory and stem cell-like memory subsets were isolated from only 8 patients and roughly eight healthy donors. The research as a whole found: At VDJ recombination sites, type 1 diabetes patients had fewer insertions and more deleted nucleotides, which implies abnormalities in thymic rearrangement. Shorter templates might be favored by PCR, yet because patient and control samples were amplified and corrected together, any such skew would affect both groups equally. In all four CD4+ subsets, TCRB CDR3 length was moderately but significantly shorter in type 1 diabetes patients. HLA sub-analyses involved small numbers of individuals, so any influence of HLA type on TCRB rearrangement remained unresolved. The naive, central memory and regulatory TCRB repertoires appeared to resemble one another more closely among patients than among healthy donors. Because cDNA rather than genomic DNA was sequenced, highly expressing activated cells could have been over-represented, although no difference in activation and CD3 levels was found between groups.

A word on this clone: Its cognate antigen has yet to be identified. Base qualities are not provided; no much larger clone lies one nucleotide away.

A single peripheral blood draw of 95 to 150 mL on average was collected from each donor into heparinised tubes. Naive, central memory, regulatory and stem cell-like memory CD4+ T cells were sorted on a BD FACSAria II using a panel including CD45RO, CCR7, CD25, CD127, CD95 and CD27. Purity was above 95% for every sorted population. PBMCs were isolated immediately by Lymphoprep density gradient centrifugation and stained directly without culture. To minimize batch effects, samples were stained and sorted in pairs, one healthy donor with one patient per experiment. From the cysteine through the phenylalanine, the CDR3 covers 13 amino acids. Solely the CDR3 DNA is kept, with 39 bases framed from the first base. According to the germline V gene, CDR1 reads MDHEN and CDR2 reads SYDVKM. Trimming costs V 7 bases and J 9 bases, and their ends lie 16 bases apart. The entire isolated RNA was reverse transcribed using the High Capacity cDNA Reverse Transcription Kit, and thus expressed TCRB transcripts were sequenced. Naive, central memory and regulatory T cell samples underwent deep immunoSEQ sequencing, averaging around 4 million total reads per sample. Sorted cells were lysed in RLT buffer and RNA was extracted with DNase-treated RNeasy Micro or Mini kits, depending on cell number. Each cell subset was processed on its own to prevent cross-contamination, while patient and healthy donor samples were processed together. TCRB sequences were amplified from cDNA with the immunoSEQ multiplex PCR, producing 87-bp fragments spanning the CDR3 region. Sequencing of the amplicons was performed on the Illumina HiSeq platform. As for the original processing: PCR bias was computationally corrected using synthetic template baselines, reads within Hamming distance 2 were collapsed, and singletons that could not be merged were discarded. Reads were aligned against IMGT so that V, D and J genes, CDR3 length and insertions or deletions at six rearrangement sites could be assigned. Within each subset, clonotype counts were normalized to sorted cell number, and only after that were true diversity and Gini coefficients computed with the tcR R package. Repertoire sharing was quantified using the overlap coefficient calculated on TCRB nucleotide sequences. Out-of-frame TCRB sequences from naive cells were analyzed to stand in for the pre-selection repertoire. This immuneACCESS table, as held by TCRdb, lists in-frame sequences with V and J called but not all clones. Of the missing ones, under half trace to an unresolved V gene in checked studies; the others have no known cause. V, J and clone size reflect that table, while D and trimming were determined from the DNA. Here the sample has approximately 380,000 clones; more than 13% occur a single time. The top ten constitute around 0.02% of the sample.

The sequenced sample was naive CD4+ T cells from blood. In light of the paper, this sample's cell subset or site label describes: true naive CD4+ T cells. The chain links TRBV28 with TRBJ1-5, with a tentative D gene TRBD1 over 5 matching bases. The source of this sequence is a woman under 30 in good health. The CDR3 is CASTTGGVRPQHF. DNA sequence: TGTGCCAGCACCACCGGAGGGGTTCGGCCCCAGCATTTT.